The T cell receptor (beta chain) under discussion was sequenced for a study of OX40 agonist ivuxolimab in advanced cancers. In the study overall: Ivuxolimab was a fully human IgG2 agonistic monoclonal antibody targeting the costimulatory receptor OX40 (CD134). Partial responses occurred in three dose-escalation patients: two with cutaneous melanoma and one with hepatocellular carcinoma. Intravenous ivuxolimab was administered to patients every 2 weeks at six dose levels: 0.01, 0.1, 0.3, 1.5, 3 and 10 mg/kg. In the dose-escalation cohort, 82.7% of patients were male, and the mean age was around 60 years, with a range of about 20 to 79. The paper reports the monotherapy dose-escalation portion (N of about 47 patients) of the phase I ivuxolimab trial. The purpose of peripheral TCRbeta sequencing was to test whether ivuxolimab changed TCR sequence diversity and led to clonal T-cell expansion. Of the approximately 50 dose-escalation patients, hepatocellular carcinoma was present in approximately 20, melanoma in some 15, renal cell carcinoma in 9 and head and neck cancer in 9. Patients were allowed to have had prior anti-PD-1, anti-PD-L1 or anti-CTLA-4 therapy, and roughly 40% of the dose-escalation patients had been treated with checkpoint inhibitors.

Findings and caveats that apply to the study as a whole: In the 0.1-3.0 mg/kg groups, partial responders were among the patients with the lowest normalized peripheral clonal expansion, particularly in CD8+ T cells. The antigen specificity of the clonally expanded peripheral T cells was not determined. Low levels of normalized T-cell clonal expansion were also shown by some nonresponding patients. After ivuxolimab, CD8+ T cells had more expanded clones than CD4+ T cells on average. At doses from 0.1 to 3.0 mg/kg, clonal expansion was seen in both CD4+ and CD8+ blood T cells between baseline and week 6.

Regarding this clone: This clone's antigen is unknown. It has no much larger one-base neighbor in the sample; base qualities were not kept.

Relative to germline, V is missing 8 bases and J is missing 8 bases, with 9 bases of the junction outside any gene match. From the cysteine through the phenylalanine, the CDR3 covers 13 amino acids. Only CDR3 DNA remains: 39 bases, in frame from the first base. As encoded in the germline V gene, CDR1 is MDHEN while CDR2 is SYDVKM. For sequencing of the TCRbeta CDR3 region, genomic DNA was extracted from the sorted cells. TCRbeta CDR3 regions were sequenced using the immunoSEQ Assay. Imported from immuneACCESS, the table was reduced by TCRdb to in-frame sequences with V and J called. These copies leave out some clones; in studies compared against another copy, an unresolved V gene accounts for under half, and the cause of the remainder is not known. Present in this sample are tens of thousands of clones, around 84% of which were seen just once. The ten top clones hold 1.1% of the sample. The trial excluded patients who had a history of autoimmune disease or who were on systemic immunosuppression. Peripheral blood for TCR sequencing was drawn from every dose cohort at baseline, at cycle 4 day 1 and at cycle 7 day 1. Samples came from an open-label, multicenter, first-in-human phase I dose-escalation trial of ivuxolimab. Adults with locally advanced or metastatic melanoma, renal cell carcinoma, hepatocellular carcinoma or head and neck squamous cell carcinoma were enrolled in the trial. Before TCR sequencing, CD4+ T cells and CD8+ T cells from peripheral blood were sorted into separate populations.

The chain couples TRBV28 to TRBJ1-2; 9 junctional bases match TRBD1. This specimen was CD4+ or CD8+ T cells sorted from blood, taken in a trial of the OX40 agonist ivuxolimab. The receptor was derived from an adult with an advanced solid tumor such as melanoma, head and neck, liver or kidney cancer. In nucleotides, the sequence is TGTGCCAGCGAGGGGACAGGGTTGAAAGGCTACACCTTC. Its amino acids are CASEGTGLKGYTF.